This T cell receptor beta chain was profiled in a study of shared clonotypes between healthy human individuals. Study information: Per-donor plates numbered three CD4 naive, three CD4 memory, two CD8 naive and one CD8 memory.

Comments on this clone: What it binds is unknown.

For each subset, genomic DNA was distributed in equal portions over several immunoSEQ plates. Clones were read by immunoSEQ multiplex PCR, and TCRdb kept only the in-frame ones, dropping some. The sample consists of approximately 650,000 clones, around 95% of them appearing once. Per germline, CDR1 WNHNN and CDR2 SYGVQD (reference sequence). The CDR3 spans 14 residues. V lost 4 bases and J lost 2, with 9 bases in between. General study results and limits: Sharing of clonotypes among donors was expected to vary with sequencing depth.

Positive CCR7 selection of CD45RO-negative cells yielded the naive CD8 cells, and terminally differentiated effector memory CD45RA+ cells were excluded. This chain connects TRBV10-1 to TRBJ2-1, with D perhaps TRBD1 or TRBD2 (5 bases each). The sequence came from a woman in her 30s in good health. Sequencing input: naive CD8+ T cells sorted from blood. Here the CDR3 DNA reads TGCGCCAGCAGTGGGGACCAGACCTACAATGAGCAGTTCTTC. Its protein is CASSGDQTYNEQFF.